This TCR beta chain stems from a study of blood T cell repertoires in COVID-19 (dated by TCRdb to 2019 to 2021). Describing the broader study: The collaborator samples originated in the United States, Italy and Spain and spanned the acute and convalescent phases of COVID-19. The material from the prospective study consisted of cDNA or gDNA derived from T cells, B-cell-depleted T cells, or PBMCs. The dataset comprised deeply sampled blood TCRbeta repertoires from subjects exposed to, actively infected with, or recovered from COVID-19. The repertoires were released in a freely available public database intended as a resource for research on the immune response to SARS-CoV-2. Samples were obtained from the ongoing ImmuneRACE study (first 160 participants) and from 1,254 subjects provided by 6 global collaborators. Nearly every sample came with metadata listing a de-identified subject ID, COVID-19 status, age in years and sex. Where HLA class I and class II types were available, the types were taken from metadata supplied by the sample provider, not from assay-based typing.

Results and caveats for the whole study, not just this receptor: How much clinical and demographic metadata was included differed by source and by participant, and the metadata was provided uncurated.

Notes on this clone: Its antigen is unknown. Base qualities are not recorded, but no much larger clone differs from it by a single base.

Participants in the prospective study were aged about 18 to 90 years, lived in some 24 United States geographic areas, and enrolled through a virtual design. In the prospective study, cohorts were assigned on the basis of participant-reported clinical history obtained from a screening survey and a study questionnaire. ImmuneRACE Cohort 3 recovered participants were defined by two consecutive negative NP/OP PCR tests, healthcare professional clearance, or symptom resolution. In the prospective study, mobile phlebotomists collected whole blood, serum and a nasopharyngeal or oropharyngeal swab from each participant. Participants in the prospective study had the option to provide additional blood draws and questionnaires over an approximately 2-month period. Before DNA extraction, prospective study blood samples were shipped either frozen or at room temperature. The CDR3 spans 17 residues, from the cysteine through the phenylalanine. The kept DNA is CDR3 alone, 51 bases in frame from the first base. From the germline V gene, CDR1 is SGHRS and CDR2 is YFSETQ. V loses 5 bases at its end and J loses 2 bases; junction bases beyond the gene matches: 6.

The immunoSEQ Assay, a bias-controlled multiplex PCR, was used to amplify TCRbeta CDR3 regions from genomic DNA. Per the authors' processing: Within the assay, amplification of reference gene primers was used to estimate how many nucleated cells each sample contained. To quantify the absolute abundance of each unique TCRbeta CDR3 rearrangement, sequence reads were collapsed and filtered. Productive Simpson clonality was computed per sample as the square root of Simpson's diversity index over productive rearrangements. Here the immuneACCESS table is served through TCRdb, limited to in-frame sequences with V and J called. Missing clones are a known gap in these copies; in checked studies unresolved V genes cover under half, and the rest lacks a known reason. That table furnishes V, J and clone size, whereas the DNA furnished D and trimming. This sample gives fewer than 350,000 clones in total; under 90% of them show up just once. The ten most abundant clones make up 5% to 5.5% of the sample.

The V gene is TRBV5-1 and the J gene is TRBJ2-2, with 13 middle bases fitting TRBD2. This receptor was identified in a man aged 55 to 69 who had recovered from COVID-19. Sequences were obtained from PBMCs or T cells enriched from blood (not recorded which). The bases are TGCGCCAGCAGTCACGGACTAGCGGGAGTCAACACCGGGGAGCTGTTTTTT. This codes for CASSHGLAGVNTGELFF.